Listed here are 21 T cell receptor beta chains from one sample, sequenced in a study of response to subunit inactivated influenza vaccine. TCRdb reanalysed the RT-PCR reads using MiXCR and keeps one entry per CDR3 protein. This sample has over 150,000 distinct CDR3 sequences, with approximately 14% found just once. Source: CD8+ T cells sorted from PBMCs, taken about 5 days after vaccination. All receptors derive from a man aged 50 to 59 who received an inactivated influenza vaccine.

V gene TRBV4-1 combines with J gene TRBJ1-2, with 7 bases identical to TRBD1. This CDR3 spans 14 amino acids. Germline-derived CDR1 and CDR2 are MGHRA and YSYEKL. The trim removed 4 bases at V and 8 bases at J, leaving 10 bases unmatched. The CDR3 reads CASSPGQNIQGYTF. CDR3 nucleotide sequence: TGCGCCAGCAGCCCGGGACAGAACATTCAAGGCTACACCTTC.

The chain carries TRBV20-1 and TRBJ2-1; TRBD2 matches 11 bases. V was clipped by 2 bases and J by 2 bases; unmatched bases: 11. CDR1 is DFQATT, CDR2 SNEGSKA, per germline (reference sequence). The CDR3 runs to 18 residues. The CDR3: CSARIAGGPTGAYNEQFF. The CDR3 nucleotides read TGCAGTGCTAGAATAGCGGGAGGGCCTACCGGCGCCTACAATGAGCAGTTCTTC.

This clonotype occurred a few times. The chain links TRBV20-1 to TRBJ1-6; 8 positions agree with TRBD1. Germline V gene lookup returns CDR1 DFQATT and CDR2 SNEGSKA (reference sequence). The CDR3 is 16 residues long. V was clipped by 0 bases and J by 7 bases; unmatched bases: 8. As DNA, the CDR3 is TGCAGTGCTAGAGACCCTTCTACAGGGGGGAATTCACCCCTCCACTTT. Protein product: CSARDPSTGGNSPLHF.

There are many counts of this clonotype. This sequence joins TRBV3-1 and TRBJ2-1; D perhaps matches TRBD2 (5 bases). CDR1 and CDR2 from the germline V gene are LGHDT and YNNKEL (reference sequence). The CDR3 is 16 residues long. V was cut by 4 bases and J by 2 bases, with 15 bases left in between. The CDR3 sequence: CASSRIAFGAYNEQFF. CDR3 DNA: TGTGCCAGCAGCCGTATAGCATTCGGGGCCTACAATGAGCAGTTCTTC.

In this sample, this clonotype turned up a few times. This CDR3 reads CASSFSGGTGELFF. The CDR3 DNA sequence: TGTGCCAGCAGCTTTTCCGGGGGAACCGGGGAGCTGTTTTTT. The J gene is TRBJ2-2, the V gene TRBV7-2; a weak D match, TRBD2 (6 bases). The CDR3 totals 14 residues. CDR1 is SGHTA and CDR2 is FQGNSA in the germline V gene. V was clipped by 3 bases and J by 5 bases, with 10 bases between them.

This clonotype was counted only a few times. V usage is TRBV18 and J usage is TRBJ2-7; 8 positions agree with TRBD1. V was clipped by 1 base and J by 5 bases; unmatched bases: 7. Germline loops: CDR1 KGHSH, CDR2 LQKENI. This CDR3 region has 15 residues. Here the CDR3 reads CASSPRDRGTNEQYF. CDR3 coding DNA: TGTGCCAGCTCACCACGAGACAGGGGAACCAACGAGCAGTACTTC. The entire variable domain, with the rest obtained from reference TRBV18 and TRBJ2-7, is as follows: NAGVMQNPRHLVRRRGQEARLRCSPMKGHSHVYWYRQLPEEGLKFMVYLQKENIIDESGMPKERFSAEFPKEGPSILRIQQVVRGDSAAYFCASSPRDRGTNEQYFGPGTRLTVT.

The table lists this clonotype with many counts. The chain recombines TRBV6-5 with TRBJ1-2, with 10 nucleotides matching TRBD1. The CDR3 has 17 amino acids. V gave up 1 base and J gave up 2 bases; unmatched junction bases: 7. The germline CDR1 and CDR2 sequences are MNHEY and SVGAGI. The CDR3 sequence is CASSYLGTGEPNYGYTF. The CDR3 DNA sequence: TGTGCCAGCAGTTACTTAGGGACAGGGGAGCCAAACTATGGCTACACCTTC.

The J gene is TRBJ2-3, the V gene TRBV6-1; D may be TRBD2 (6 bases). V was trimmed by 3 bases and J by 2 bases, leaving 12 bases between them. Germline V CDR1 and CDR2: MNHNS, SASEGT. The CDR3 sequence is 15 residues long. The CDR3 loop reads CASSDWSGVTDTQYF. CDR3 in DNA: TGTGCCAGCAGTGATTGGTCGGGGGTCACAGATACGCAGTATTTT.

The genes are TRBV10-3 and TRBJ1-1; 7 positions agree with TRBD1. Losses at the gene ends were 0 bases for V and 3 bases for J; bases not matched to a gene: 4. Germline CDR1 reads ENHRY; CDR2 reads SYGVKD. The CDR3 totals 15 residues. This CDR3 reads CAISESGRGDTEAFF. In DNA, the CDR3 is TGTGCCATCAGTGAGTCGGGCAGGGGGGACACTGAAGCTTTCTTT.

This rearrangement joins TRBV13 to TRBJ2-5; a weak D match, TRBD2 (6 bases). From germline, CDR1 is PRHDT and CDR2 FYEKMQ (reference sequence). The CDR3 sequence is 11 residues long. V was pared by 2 bases and J by 12 bases, with 10 bases between. The CDR3 reads CASSLRDSKYF. DNA of the CDR3: TGTGCCAGCAGCTTAAGGGACTCCAAGTACTTC. Drawing the rest from reference TRBV13 and TRBJ2-5, the complete variable domain is AAGVIQSPRHLIKEKRETATLKCYPIPRHDTVYWYQQGPGQDPQFLISFYEKMQSDKGSIPDRFSAQQFSDYHSELNMSSLELGDSALYFCASSLRDSKYFGPGTRLLVL.

This rearrangement joins TRBV6-5 to TRBJ2-3; 8 positions match TRBD2. The CDR3 sequence is 17 residues long. V trimming: 2 bases; J trimming: 3 bases; junction bases outside the gene matches: 10. Germline assignment: CDR1 MNHEY and CDR2 SVGAGI. The CDR3 nucleotides are TGTGCCAGCAGTTACGTTCGGGAGACTAGCGTAACAGATACGCAGTATTTT. It codes for CASSYVRETSVTDTQYF.

The table lists this clonotype with many counts. For the CDR3, the DNA is TGTGCCAGCAGCTCACACGGACTAGGCGTAGGAGATACGCAGTATTTT. This codes for CASSSHGLGVGDTQYF. The chain is built from TRBV7-8 and TRBJ2-3; 7 bases fit TRBD2. CDR1 and CDR2 (germline): SGHVS, FQNEAQ. With V trimmed by 4 bases and J by 5 bases, 12 bases remained unmatched. This CDR3 is 16 amino acids long.

This clonotype turned up a few times. The J gene is TRBJ2-1, the V gene TRBV10-3; the D is unclear. CDR3 length equals 13 residues. V was trimmed by 0 bases and J by 11 bases, leaving 11 bases between them. Germline CDR1 ENHRY, CDR2 SYGVKD. DNA of the CDR3: TGTGCCATCAGTGAGTCGTCGTTGGGTCAGCAGTTCTTC. It codes for CAISESSLGQQFF.

V is TRBV20-1 and J is TRBJ2-3; D remains ambiguous. The germline CDR1 and CDR2 sequences are DFQATT and SNEGSKA (reference sequence). With 1 base removed from V and 7 bases from J, the gap between germline ends came to 9 bases. This CDR3 has 12 amino acids. This chain's CDR3 is CSARVSAYTQYF. The CDR3 region has the DNA TGCAGTGCTAGAGTTTCGGCTTATACGCAGTATTTT.

V usage is TRBV28 and J usage is TRBJ2-1, with 8 bases aligning to TRBD1. V gave up 6 bases and J gave up 6 bases; unmatched junction bases: 7. CDR1 MDHEN and CDR2 SYDVKM come from the germline V gene. The CDR3 totals 14 residues. CDR3 sequence reads: CASRSTGAGNEQFF. The CDR3 nucleotides read TGTGCCAGCAGATCGACAGGGGCCGGCAATGAGCAGTTCTTC.

The chain recombines TRBV18 with TRBJ2-7; 10 positions match TRBD1. CDR1 KGHSH and CDR2 LQKENI come from the germline V gene. With V trimmed by 6 bases and J by 5 bases, 7 bases remained unmatched. The CDR3 has 14 amino acids. The chain's CDR3 is CASSLTGTGDEQYF. The CDR3 nucleotides read TGTGCCAGCTCTCTGACCGGGACAGGGGACGAGCAGTACTTC.

The rearrangement joins TRBV12-3 or TRBV12-4 to TRBJ2-3; the match to TRBD2 covers 12 bases. The V segment lost 5 bases and the J segment 5 bases; nucleotides outside the gene matches: 2. The CDR3 spans 14 residues. The CDR3 loop is CASSGGLAGDTQYF. The CDR3 bases are TGTGCCAGCAGTGGGGGACTAGCGGGAGATACGCAGTATTTT.

This clonotype was detected a few times. The CDR3, as DNA: TGTGCCAGCAGTTTATCCCCGGCCTACGAGCAGTACTTC. Amino acids: CASSLSPAYEQYF. V and J are TRBV27 and TRBJ2-7; no clear D gene. Germline V lookup: CDR1 MNHEY, CDR2 SMNVEV (reference sequence). V was trimmed by 0 bases and J by 2 bases, leaving 5 bases between them. This CDR3 region has 13 residues.

The sample holds a few counts of this clonotype. The chain uses TRBV24-1 and TRBJ2-1; D unresolved. Between the trimmed V and J ends, which lost 6 bases and 4 bases, there was a span of 6 bases. CDR3 size: 12 residues. Germline V lookup: CDR1 KGHDR, CDR2 SFDVKD. In DNA, the CDR3 is TGTGCCACCAGTTTAGGGTACAATGAGCAGTTCTTC. Amino acids: CATSLGYNEQFF.

This clonotype has just a few counts. V is TRBV28 and J is TRBJ2-5; weak D call: TRBD1 (6 bases). V gave up 5 bases and J gave up 1 base, with 8 bases separating them. The CDR3 has 13 amino acids. Looked up from germline, CDR1 is MDHEN and CDR2 is SYDVKM. DNA of the CDR3: TGTGCCAGCAGTAGACAGGTCCAAGAGACCCAGTACTTC. It translates to CASSRQVQETQYF. The full variable domain, its missing parts supplied by reference TRBV28 and TRBJ2-5, is DVKVTQSSRYLVKRTGEKVFLECVQDMDHENMFWYRQDPGLGLRLIYFSYDVKMKEKGDIPEGYSVSREKKERFSLILESASTNQTSMYLCASSRQVQETQYFGPGTRLLVL.

The chain uses TRBV27 and TRBJ2-2, with 10 positions matching TRBD2. There are 17 residues in the CDR3. CDR1 is MNHEY, CDR2 SMNVEV, per germline (reference sequence). V lost 0 bases and J lost 7; bases outside the gene matches: 8. DNA for the CDR3: TGTGCCAGCAGTTTATCATTCGGTCTAGCGGGAGTCGGGGAGCTGTTTTTT. This translates into CASSLSFGLAGVGELFF.